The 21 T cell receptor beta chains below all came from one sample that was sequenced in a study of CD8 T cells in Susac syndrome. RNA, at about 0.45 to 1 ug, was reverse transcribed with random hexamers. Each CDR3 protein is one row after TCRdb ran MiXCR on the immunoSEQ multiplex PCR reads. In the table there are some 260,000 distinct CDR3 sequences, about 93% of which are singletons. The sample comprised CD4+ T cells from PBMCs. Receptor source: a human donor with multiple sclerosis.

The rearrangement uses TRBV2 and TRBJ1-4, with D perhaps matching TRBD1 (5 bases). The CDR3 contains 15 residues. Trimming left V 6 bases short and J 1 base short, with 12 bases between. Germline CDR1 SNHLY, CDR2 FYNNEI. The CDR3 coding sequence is TGTGCCAGCAGCGCCACAGGCGGAACTAATGAAAAACTGTTTTTT. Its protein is CASSATGGTNEKLFF. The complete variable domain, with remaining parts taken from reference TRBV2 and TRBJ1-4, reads EPEVTQTPSHQVTQMGQEVILRCVPISNHLYFYWYRQILGQKVEFLVSFYNNEISEKSEIFDDQFSVERPDGSNFTLKIRSTKLEDSAMYFCASSATGGTNEKLFFGSGTQLSVL.

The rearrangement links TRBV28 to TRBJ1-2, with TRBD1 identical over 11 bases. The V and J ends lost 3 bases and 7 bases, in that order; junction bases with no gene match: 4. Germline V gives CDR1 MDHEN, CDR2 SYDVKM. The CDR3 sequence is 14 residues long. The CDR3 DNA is TGTGCCAGCAGTTTGGGGACAGGGGGAGGTGGCTACACCTTC. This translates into CASSLGTGGGGYTF.

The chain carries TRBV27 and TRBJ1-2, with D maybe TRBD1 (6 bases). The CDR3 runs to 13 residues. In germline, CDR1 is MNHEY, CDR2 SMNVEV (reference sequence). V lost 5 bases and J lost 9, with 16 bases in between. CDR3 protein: CASSPTGAVSYTF. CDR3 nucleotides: TGTGCCAGCAGTCCGACAGGTGCTGTTAGCTACACCTTC.

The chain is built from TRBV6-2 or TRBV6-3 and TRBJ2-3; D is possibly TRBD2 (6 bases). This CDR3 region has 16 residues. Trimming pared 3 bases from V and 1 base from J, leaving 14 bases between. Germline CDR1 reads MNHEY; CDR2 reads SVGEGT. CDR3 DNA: TGTGCCAGCAGTTATTCGACGGGACTTCGCACAGATACGCAGTATTTT. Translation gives CASSYSTGLRTDTQYF.

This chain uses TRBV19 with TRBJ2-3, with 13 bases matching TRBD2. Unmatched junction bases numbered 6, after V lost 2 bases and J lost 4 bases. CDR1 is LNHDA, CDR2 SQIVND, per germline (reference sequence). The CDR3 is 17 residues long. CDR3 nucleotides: TGTGCCAGTAGTATAAGGGGACTAGCGGGGTTCGCAGATACGCAGTATTTT. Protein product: CASSIRGLAGFADTQYF.

CDR3 DNA sequence: TGTGCCAGCAGTCCGAATGGGAACTACGAGCAGTACTTC. It encodes CASSPNGNYEQYF. The chain is built from TRBV27 and TRBJ2-7, with D unresolved. The V gene lost 5 bases and the J gene lost 3 bases, with 11 bases spanning the gap. The CDR3 extends over 13 amino acids. Germline V gene lookup returns CDR1 MNHEY and CDR2 SMNVEV (reference sequence).

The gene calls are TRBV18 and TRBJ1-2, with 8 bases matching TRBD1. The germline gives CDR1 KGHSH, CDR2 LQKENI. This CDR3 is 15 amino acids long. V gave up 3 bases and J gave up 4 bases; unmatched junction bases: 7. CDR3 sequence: CASSPLDRGGYGYTF. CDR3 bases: TGTGCCAGCTCACCCCTCGACAGGGGTGGCTATGGCTACACCTTC.

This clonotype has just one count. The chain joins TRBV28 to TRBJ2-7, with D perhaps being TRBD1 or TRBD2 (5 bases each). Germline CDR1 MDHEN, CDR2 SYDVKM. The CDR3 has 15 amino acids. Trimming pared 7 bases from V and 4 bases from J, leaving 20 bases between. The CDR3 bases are TGTGCCAGCACCGGACCGAGGGCAGGGCAATACGAGCAGTACTTC. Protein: CASTGPRAGQYEQYF.

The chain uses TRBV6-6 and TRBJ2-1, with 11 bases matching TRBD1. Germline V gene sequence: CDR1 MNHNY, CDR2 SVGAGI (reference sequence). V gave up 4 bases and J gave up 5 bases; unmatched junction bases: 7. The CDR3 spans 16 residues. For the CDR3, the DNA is TGTGCCAGCAGTTGGGGGGACAGGGGGGCCAACAATGAGCAGTTCTTC. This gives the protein CASSWGDRGANNEQFF.

CDR3 coding DNA: TGCGCCAGCAGCCAGCCTTGGGTAAACACCGGGGAGCTGTTTTTT. Encoded protein: CASSQPWVNTGELFF. The J gene is TRBJ2-2, the V gene TRBV4-1; D gene ambiguous. CDR3 length: 15 amino acids. From germline, CDR1 is MGHRA and CDR2 YSYEKL. V gave up 3 bases and J gave up 2 bases, with 10 bases separating them.

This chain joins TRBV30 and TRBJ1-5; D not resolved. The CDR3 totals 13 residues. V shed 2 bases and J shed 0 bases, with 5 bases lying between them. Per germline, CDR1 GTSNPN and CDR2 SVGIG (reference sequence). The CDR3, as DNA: TGTGCCTGGAGTACCGGTAGCAATCAGCCCCAGCATTTT. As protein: CAWSTGSNQPQHF.

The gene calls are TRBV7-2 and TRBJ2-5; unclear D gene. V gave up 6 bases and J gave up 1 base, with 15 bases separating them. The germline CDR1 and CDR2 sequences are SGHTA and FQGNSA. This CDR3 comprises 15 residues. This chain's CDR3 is CASSPQGQSQETQYF. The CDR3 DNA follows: TGTGCCAGCAGTCCCCAAGGGCAATCCCAAGAGACCCAGTACTTC.

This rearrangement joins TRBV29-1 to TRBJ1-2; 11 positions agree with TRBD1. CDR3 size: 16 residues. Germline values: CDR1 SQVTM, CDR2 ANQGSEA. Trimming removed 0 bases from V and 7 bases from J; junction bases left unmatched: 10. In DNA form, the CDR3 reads TGCAGCGTTGAAGATCCACCAGGACAGGGGGCCTCTGGCTACACCTTC. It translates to CSVEDPPGQGASGYTF.

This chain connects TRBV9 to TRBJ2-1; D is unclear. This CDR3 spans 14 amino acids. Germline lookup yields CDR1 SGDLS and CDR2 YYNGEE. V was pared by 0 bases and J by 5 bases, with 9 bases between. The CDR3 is CASSVDAPDNEQFF. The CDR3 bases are TGTGCCAGCAGCGTAGATGCTCCGGACAATGAGCAGTTCTTC. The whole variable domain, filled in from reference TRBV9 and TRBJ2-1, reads DSGVTQTPKHLITATGQRVTLRCSPRSGDLSVYWYQQSLDQGLQFLIQYYNGEERAKGNILERFSAQQFPDLHSELNLSSLELGDSALYFCASSVDAPDNEQFFGPGTRLTVL.

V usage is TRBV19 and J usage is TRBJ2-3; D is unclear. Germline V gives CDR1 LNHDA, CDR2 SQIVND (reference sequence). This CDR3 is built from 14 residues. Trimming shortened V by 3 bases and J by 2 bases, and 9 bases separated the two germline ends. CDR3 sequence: CASSIGYATDTQYF. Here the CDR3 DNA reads TGTGCCAGTAGTATTGGATACGCCACAGATACGCAGTATTTT.

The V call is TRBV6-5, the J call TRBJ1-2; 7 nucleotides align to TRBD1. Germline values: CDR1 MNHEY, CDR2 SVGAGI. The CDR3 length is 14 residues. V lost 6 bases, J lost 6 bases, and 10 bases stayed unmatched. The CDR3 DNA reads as TGTGCCAGCAGACAGACAGGGAACAGTCATGGCTACACCTTC. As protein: CASRQTGNSHGYTF.

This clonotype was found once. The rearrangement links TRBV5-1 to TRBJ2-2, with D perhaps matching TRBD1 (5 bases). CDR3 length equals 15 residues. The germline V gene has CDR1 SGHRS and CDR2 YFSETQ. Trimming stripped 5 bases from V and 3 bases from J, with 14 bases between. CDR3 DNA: TGCGCCAGCAGAAGACGCCCCAGGGACACCGGGGAGCTGTTTTTT. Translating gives CASRRRPRDTGELFF.

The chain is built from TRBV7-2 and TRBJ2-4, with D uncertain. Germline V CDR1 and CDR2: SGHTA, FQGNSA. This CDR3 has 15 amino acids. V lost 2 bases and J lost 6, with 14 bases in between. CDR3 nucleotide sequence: TGTGCCAGCAGCTTATTGGGATCAAGCCGAAACATTCAGTACTTC. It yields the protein CASSLLGSSRNIQYF. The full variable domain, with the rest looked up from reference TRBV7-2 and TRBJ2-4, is GAGVSQSPSNKVTEKGKDVELRCDPISGHTALYWYRQSLGQGLEFLIYFQGNSAPDKSGLPSDRFSAERTGGSVSTLTIQRTQQEDSAVYLCASSLLGSSRNIQYFGAGTRLSVL.

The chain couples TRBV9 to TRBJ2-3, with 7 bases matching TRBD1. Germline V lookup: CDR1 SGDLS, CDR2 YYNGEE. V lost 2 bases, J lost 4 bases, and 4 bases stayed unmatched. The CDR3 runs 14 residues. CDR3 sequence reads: CASSVQGVSDTQYF. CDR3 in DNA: TGTGCCAGCAGCGTCCAGGGGGTCTCAGATACGCAGTATTTT.

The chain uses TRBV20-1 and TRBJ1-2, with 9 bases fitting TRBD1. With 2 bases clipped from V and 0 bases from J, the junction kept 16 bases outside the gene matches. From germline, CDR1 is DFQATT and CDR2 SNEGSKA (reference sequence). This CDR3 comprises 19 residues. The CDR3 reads CSARPRPGQGFSANYGYTF. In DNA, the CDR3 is TGCAGTGCTAGACCCCGGCCGGGACAGGGTTTTTCCGCTAACTATGGCTACACCTTC.

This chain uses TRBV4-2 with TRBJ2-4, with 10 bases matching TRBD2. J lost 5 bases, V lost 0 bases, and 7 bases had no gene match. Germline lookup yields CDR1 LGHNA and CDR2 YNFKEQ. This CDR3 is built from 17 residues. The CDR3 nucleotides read TGTGCCAGCAGCCAAGACGCTAGCGGGAGACCCCAAAACATTCAGTACTTC. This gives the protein CASSQDASGRPQNIQYF.